Below are 17 T cell receptor beta chains sequenced from a single sample in a study of OX40 agonist ivuxolimab in advanced cancers. Receptors were amplified or captured by the immunoSEQ multiplex PCR assay. This is the immuneACCESS table as TCRdb keeps it, with only in-frame sequences that have V and J called. A part of the clones is gone; compared with another copy, unresolved V genes explain less than half, and the rest is unexplained. For this sample there are about 61,000 clones; about nine tenths appear just once. Together, the top ten hold approximately 1.8% of the sample. The sample here was CD4+ or CD8+ T cells sorted from blood, taken in a trial of the OX40 agonist ivuxolimab. All receptors derive from an adult with an advanced solid tumor such as melanoma, head and neck, liver or kidney cancer.

The genes are TRBV18 and TRBJ1-2; TRBD1 might be the D (5 bases). The CDR3 contains 14 residues. From germline, CDR1 is KGHSH and CDR2 LQKENI. V was trimmed by 5 bases and J by 4 bases, leaving 14 bases between them. The CDR3 DNA sequence: TGTGCCAGCTCAGTTGGGACCGGACCCTATGGCTACACCTTC. This encodes CASSVGTGPYGYTF.

This sequence joins TRBV28 and TRBJ2-7, with 10 bases that match TRBD1. Unmatched junction bases numbered 7, after V lost 7 bases and J lost 1 base. The CDR3 loop spans 15 amino acids. CDR1 MDHEN and CDR2 SYDVKM come from the germline V gene. This CDR3 is CASNQDRGQSYEQYF. The CDR3 coding sequence is TGTGCCAGCAACCAAGACAGGGGGCAATCCTACGAGCAGTACTTC.

The chain joins TRBV29-1 to TRBJ1-1; D gene uncertain. CDR1 and CDR2 from the germline V gene are SQVTM and ANQGSEA. This CDR3 spans 13 amino acids. Trimming took 3 bases from V and 5 from J, leaving 13 bases between them. CDR3 nucleotides: TGCAGCGTTGACGCCGGTAGGAAGACTGAAGCTTTCTTT. Protein product: CSVDAGRKTEAFF.

The gene calls are TRBV27 and TRBJ2-2; 14 bases agree with TRBD2. The CDR3 extends over 18 amino acids. V lost 3 bases and J lost 4; bases outside the gene matches: 7. Germline V lookup: CDR1 MNHEY, CDR2 SMNVEV (reference sequence). This CDR3 is CASSLGLAGVTRTGELFF. Written as DNA, the CDR3 is TGTGCCAGCAGTTTGGGACTAGCGGGGGTTACGCGCACCGGGGAGCTGTTTTTT.

The chain is built from TRBV5-1 and TRBJ1-1; TRBD1 might be the D (5 bases). The CDR3 is 15 amino acids. Germline CDR1 SGHRS, CDR2 YFSETQ. With 1 base removed from V and 8 bases from J, the gap between germline ends came to 18 bases. The CDR3 DNA reads as TGCGCCAGCAGCTTGATCGGAGCAGGGTTAAGCGAAGCTTTCTTT. The encoded protein is CASSLIGAGLSEAFF.

V usage is TRBV6-1 and J usage is TRBJ2-7; possibly TRBD2 for D (5 bases). The germline gives CDR1 MNHNS, CDR2 SASEGT. V gave up 7 bases and J gave up 7 bases, with 17 bases separating them. This CDR3 comprises 13 residues. Here the CDR3 reads CASTPSNGKEQYF. The CDR3 coding sequence is TGTGCCAGCACCCCCTCCAACGGGAAGGAGCAGTACTTC.

The CDR3 nucleotides are TGTGCCAGCAGCTTGTCAGCCCCCACATCGGGAAACACCATATATTTT. Its translation: CASSLSAPTSGNTIYF. The rearrangement links TRBV5-8 to TRBJ1-3, with D uncertain. The V gene lost 1 base and the J gene lost 4 bases, with 15 bases spanning the gap. The CDR3 contains 16 residues. Germline values: CDR1 SGHTS, CDR2 YDEGEE.

V gene TRBV18 combines with J gene TRBJ2-4, with 9 positions matching TRBD1. With V trimmed by 5 bases and J by 1 base, 12 bases remained unmatched. CDR1 is KGHSH, CDR2 LQKENI, per germline. The CDR3 spans 18 residues. The CDR3 reads CASSWGQGLDRAKNIQYF. CDR3 DNA: TGTGCCAGCTCATGGGGACAGGGACTCGACCGTGCCAAAAACATTCAGTACTTC. Full variable domain (outside the CDR3, taken from reference TRBV18 and TRBJ2-4): NAGVMQNPRHLVRRRGQEARLRCSPMKGHSHVYWYRQLPEEGLKFMVYLQKENIIDESGMPKERFSAEFPKEGPSILRIQQVVRGDSAAYFCASSWGQGLDRAKNIQYFGAGTRLSVL.

This clone was seen only once. The chain couples TRBV6-5 to TRBJ1-2; D is unresolved. V shed 5 bases and J shed 4 bases, with 5 bases lying between them. There are 11 residues in the CDR3. The germline CDR1 and CDR2 sequences are MNHEY and SVGAGI. The CDR3 bases are TGTGCCAGCAGTAGTAGCTATGGCTACACCTTC. This codes for CASSSSYGYTF.

The J gene is TRBJ1-2, the V gene TRBV19; D possibly corresponds to TRBD1 (6 bases). The V end was cut by 9 bases, the J end by 2 bases, with 19 bases between. Per the germline V gene, CDR1 is LNHDA and CDR2 is SQIVND (reference sequence). CDR3 length: 15 amino acids. In nucleotides, the CDR3 is TGTGCCAGCAAGTGGTTTGGGCAGGGGAACTATGGCTACACCTTC. Its translation is CASKWFGQGNYGYTF. Full variable domain (outside the CDR3, taken from reference TRBV19 and TRBJ1-2): DGGITQSPKYLFRKEGQNVTLSCEQNLNHDAMYWYRQDPGQGLRLIYYSQIVNDFQKGDIAEGYSVSREKKESFPLTVTSAQKNPTAFYLCASKWFGQGNYGYTFGSGTRLTVV.

This chain connects TRBV6-1 to TRBJ2-7, with TRBD2 matching 8 bases. The germline V gene encodes CDR1 MNHNS and CDR2 SASEGT. The V segment lost 2 bases and the J segment 1 base; nucleotides outside the gene matches: 4. The CDR3 totals 15 residues. CDR3 in DNA: TGTGCCAGCAGTGAACGTAGCGGGGCGTCCTACGAGCAGTACTTC. Translation: CASSERSGASYEQYF.

This clone was counted once. The V call is TRBV11-2, the J call TRBJ2-3, with unresolved D. The germline V gene has CDR1 SGHAT and CDR2 FQNNGV. This CDR3 contains 14 residues. The V end was cut by 5 bases, the J end by 3 bases, with 12 bases between. The CDR3 region is CASSPRTSTDTQYF. CDR3 in DNA: TGTGCCAGCAGCCCTCGGACCAGTACAGATACGCAGTATTTT.

To note about this clone: The conserved final phenylalanine or tryptophan is absent from the CDR3, which likely points to a read error. The CDR3 spells CASSQTPGVTAEAFL. CDR3 coding DNA: TGCGCCAGCAGCCAGACGCCAGGGGTGACGGCTGAAGCTTTCCTT. V usage is TRBV4-3 and J usage is TRBJ1-1, with D perhaps TRBD1 (6 bases). The V and J ends lost 3 bases and 6 bases respectively, with 17 bases between them. Germline V gives CDR1 LGHNA, CDR2 YSLEER. This CDR3 contains 15 residues.

The rearrangement uses TRBV6-5 and TRBJ1-2; D unresolved. In germline, CDR1 is MNHEY, CDR2 SVGAGI. V lost 0 bases and J 3 bases, leaving 11 bases between the germline ends. This CDR3 is built from 15 residues. CDR3 bases: TGTGCCAGCAGTTACTCTCTGTCAAACGACTATGGCTACACCTTC. Residues: CASSYSLSNDYGYTF.

The J gene is TRBJ1-1, the V gene TRBV10-1; tentatively, D is TRBD1 (6 bases). The CDR3 runs 14 residues. V was clipped by 2 bases and J by 6 bases, with 13 bases between them. CDR1 and CDR2 (germline): WNHNN, SYGVQD (reference sequence). CDR3 sequence reads: CASSEGTIRAEAFF. The DNA of the CDR3 is TGCGCCAGCAGTGAGGGGACAATCCGCGCTGAAGCTTTCTTT.

This clone has a single count. This chain uses TRBV4-3 with TRBJ1-1, with 7 bases that match TRBD1. The V gene's germline CDR1 is LGHNA and CDR2 YSLEER. The length of the CDR3 is 16 residues. The ends lost 0 bases at V and 1 base at J; junction bases unmatched: 5. CDR3 nucleotide sequence: TGCGCCAGCAGCCAAGAGTTCAGGGACAGGAACACTGAAGCTTTCTTT. Amino acids: CASSQEFRDRNTEAFF.

The chain links TRBV27 to TRBJ1-2, with TRBD1 matching 10 bases. Unmatched junction bases numbered 7, after V lost 5 bases and J lost 4 bases. The CDR3 spans 15 residues. CDR1 MNHEY and CDR2 SMNVEV come from the germline V gene (reference sequence). CDR3 DNA: TGTGCCAGCAGTCTGCGGACAGGGGGAGTCTATGGCTACACCTTC. Its translation is CASSLRTGGVYGYTF.